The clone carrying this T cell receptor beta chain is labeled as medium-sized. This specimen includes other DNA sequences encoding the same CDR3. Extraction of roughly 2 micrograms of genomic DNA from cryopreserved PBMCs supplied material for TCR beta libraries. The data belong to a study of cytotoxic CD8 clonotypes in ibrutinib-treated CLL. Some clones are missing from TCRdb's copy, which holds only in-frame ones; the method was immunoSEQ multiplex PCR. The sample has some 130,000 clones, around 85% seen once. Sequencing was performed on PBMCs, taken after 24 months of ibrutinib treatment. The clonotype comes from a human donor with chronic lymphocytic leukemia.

Here the CDR3 reads CASSPPGELFF. CDR3 sequence (DNA): TGTGCCAGCTCACCACCCGGGGAGCTGTTTTTT. The J gene is TRBJ2-2, the V gene TRBV18; the D is unclear. The CDR3 has 11 residues. V was pared by 0 bases and J by 7 bases, with 0 bases between. The germline gives CDR1 KGHSH, CDR2 LQKENI.